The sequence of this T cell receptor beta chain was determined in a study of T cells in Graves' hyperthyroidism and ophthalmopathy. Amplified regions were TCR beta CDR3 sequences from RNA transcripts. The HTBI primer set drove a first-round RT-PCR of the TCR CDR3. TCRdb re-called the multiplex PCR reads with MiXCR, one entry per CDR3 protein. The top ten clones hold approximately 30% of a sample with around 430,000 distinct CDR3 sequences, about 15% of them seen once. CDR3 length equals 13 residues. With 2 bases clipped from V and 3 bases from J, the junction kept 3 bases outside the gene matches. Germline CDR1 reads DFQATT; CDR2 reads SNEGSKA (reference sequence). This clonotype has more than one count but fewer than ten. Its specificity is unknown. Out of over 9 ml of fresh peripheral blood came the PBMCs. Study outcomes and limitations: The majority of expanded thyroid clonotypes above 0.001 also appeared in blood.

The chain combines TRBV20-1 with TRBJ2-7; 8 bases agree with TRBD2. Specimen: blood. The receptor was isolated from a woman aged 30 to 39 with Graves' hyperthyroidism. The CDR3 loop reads CSARSGTSYEQYF. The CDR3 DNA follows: TGCAGTGCTAGATCCGGGACTAGCTACGAGCAGTACTTC.